These 9 T cell receptor beta chains came from one sample sequenced in a study of T cell responses to AZD1222 COVID-19 vaccine. Produced via immunoSEQ multiplex PCR; TCRdb's table is partial and in-frame only. Found here are over 100,000 clones, 84% of them singletons; the top ten hold 15% to 20%. Sequences were derived from peripheral blood, sampled on day 0 of AZD1222 vaccination. All receptors derive from an adult in good health.

This clone was seen a few times. The V and J genes are TRBV7-2 and TRBJ1-2, with D hard to call. This CDR3 has 12 amino acids. Germline-derived CDR1 and CDR2 are SGHTA and FQGNSA. The V end lost 0 bases, the J end lost 7 bases, and 6 bases lay between the germline ends. CDR3 nucleotide sequence: TGTGCCAGCAGCTTAGCTCCGGGTGGCTACACCTTC. Translating gives CASSLAPGGYTF.

This clone was seen only a few times. The chain is built from TRBV5-1 and TRBJ2-7; the match to TRBD1 covers 9 bases. The ends lost 4 bases at V and 2 bases at J; junction bases unmatched: 10. CDR1 is SGHRS, CDR2 YFSETQ, per germline. The CDR3 totals 16 residues. The CDR3 sequence is CASSPGERTGAYEQYF. The CDR3 DNA is TGCGCCAGCAGCCCCGGAGAGAGGACAGGGGCCTACGAGCAGTACTTC.

This clone was seen a few times. CDR3 coding DNA: TGTGCCAGCAGTTTTGAGGGGGTCAGCAATCAGCCCCAGCATTTT. This codes for CASSFEGVSNQPQHF. The gene calls are TRBV28 and TRBJ1-5, with D tentatively TRBD1 (6 bases). V lost 3 bases and J lost 1, with 10 bases in between. The CDR3 contains 15 residues. Germline values: CDR1 MDHEN, CDR2 SYDVKM.

The rearrangement joins TRBV11-2 to TRBJ1-4; the D gene is possibly TRBD1 (5 bases). V lost 3 bases and J 3 bases, leaving 14 bases between the germline ends. The germline CDR1 and CDR2 sequences are SGHAT and FQNNGV. The CDR3 runs 16 residues. The CDR3 DNA reads TGTGCCAGCAGCTTGCAGAGGGGTGATGCTAATGAAAAACTGTTTTTT. It is translated as CASSLQRGDANEKLFF. Supplemented by reference TRBV11-2 and TRBJ1-4, the full variable domain reads EAGVAQSPRYKIIEKRQSVAFWCNPISGHATLYWYQQILGQGPKLLIQFQNNGVVDDSQLPKDRFSAERLKGVDSTLKIQPAKLEDSAVYLCASSLQRGDANEKLFFGSGTQLSVL.

J is TRBJ1-4 and V is TRBV18, with D uncertain. CDR3 length: 13 residues. V was pared by 2 bases and J by 6 bases, with 7 bases between. The V gene's germline CDR1 is KGHSH and CDR2 LQKENI. CDR3: CASSPDSHEKLFF. The CDR3 coding sequence is TGTGCCAGCTCACCAGATAGTCATGAAAAACTGTTTTTT.

The genes are TRBV5-4 and TRBJ2-1, with D hard to call. Per germline, CDR1 SGHNT and CDR2 YYREEE (reference sequence). The V end lost 4 bases, the J end lost 1 base, and 12 bases lay between the germline ends. This CDR3 has 15 amino acids. CDR3 residues: CASSPVSSSYNEQFF. The CDR3 nucleotides read TGTGCCAGCAGCCCGGTCTCGAGTTCCTACAATGAGCAGTTCTTC.

The V gene is TRBV5-6, the J gene TRBJ2-7, with 9 bases matching TRBD2. V gave up 4 bases and J gave up 3 bases; unmatched junction bases: 11. CDR1 is SGHDT, CDR2 YYEEEE, per germline. The CDR3 is 16 amino acids. The CDR3 region has the DNA TGTGCCAGCAGCCGGGACGGTAGCGGGAGATTCTACGAGCAGTACTTC. It codes for CASSRDGSGRFYEQYF.

This clone was counted between two and nine times. J is TRBJ1-2 and V is TRBV11-3, with D perhaps matching TRBD1 (6 bases). The CDR3 has 13 residues. Germline V gene lookup returns CDR1 SGHNT and CDR2 YENEEA. V was clipped by 3 bases and J by 3 bases, with 8 bases between them. Here the CDR3 reads CASSFGQYYGYTF. CDR3 nucleotide sequence: TGTGCCAGCAGCTTCGGACAGTACTATGGCTACACCTTC.

The CDR3 spells CASRERASGTGGELFF. The CDR3 DNA reads as TGCGCCAGCAGGGAGAGAGCTAGCGGGACAGGCGGGGAGCTGTTTTTT. This chain joins TRBV4-1 and TRBJ2-2; possibly TRBD2 for D (9 bases). Per the germline V gene, CDR1 is MGHRA and CDR2 is YSYEKL. The CDR3 sequence is 16 residues long. Trimming shortened V by 6 bases and J by 7 bases, and 21 bases separated the two germline ends.